The source of this T cell receptor (beta chain) is a study of beta chain features in type 1 diabetes. Study summary: Examination spanned around 110,000,000 sorted cells from all samples.

Averaging roughly 110 mL, one heparinised blood draw was given by each donor. As every portion of the isolated RNA was reverse transcribed, the sequencing read expressed TCRB transcripts. Libraries were prepared by immunoSEQ multiplex PCR; TCRdb keeps only in-frame clonotypes and omits some of them. The sample consists of 310,000 or so clones, 6.5% to 10% of them appearing once. The V and J ends lost 2 bases and 3 bases, in that order; junction bases with no gene match: 2. Germline V lookup: CDR1 SGHRS, CDR2 YFSETQ. This CDR3 has 15 residues. The TCR was taken from a woman under 30 in good health. V gene TRBV5-1 combines with J gene TRBJ2-2; 9 bases fit TRBD2. The sequenced sample was central memory CD4+ T cells from blood. The CDR3 here is CASSFRLADTGELFF. The CDR3 DNA reads TGCGCCAGCAGCTTTAGACTAGCGGACACCGGGGAGCTGTTTTTT.